This T cell receptor (beta chain) is from a study of blood T cell repertoires in COVID-19. Looked up from germline, CDR1 is SGDLS and CDR2 is YYNGEE. Trimming pared 3 bases from V and 9 bases from J, leaving 13 bases between. CDR3 size: 13 residues. The authors' processing: Reference gene primer amplification gave nucleated cell count estimates. The assay was immunoSEQ multiplex PCR, and TCRdb's table has in-frame clones only and misses some. V, J and clone size are those of that table, while D and trimming were read from the DNA. This sample yields tens of thousands of clones, of which 86% are seen a single time; under 5% belongs to the top ten.

The V call is TRBV9, the J call TRBJ1-5, with D unresolved. This TCR came from a man aged 45 to 65 with acute or convalescent COVID-19. Sequenced: peripheral blood. CDR3: CASSDEGRSPQHF. The CDR3 nucleotides are TGTGCCAGCAGCGACGAGGGTCGTTCGCCCCAGCATTTT.